The 14 T cell receptor beta chains listed next were all sequenced from one sample in a study of shared clonotypes between healthy human individuals. TCRdb's table, derived via immunoSEQ multiplex PCR, lists solely in-frame clones and lacks some. The data contain 2,500,000 or so clones, approximately 93% of them singletons. The sample comprised naive CD4+ T cells from PBMCs. Subset described: CD45RA+ positively selected. The origin of the receptors is a man younger than 35 in good health. Some clones in this sample may be carry-over from other donors' samples.

The rearrangement links TRBV6-5 to TRBJ2-1; 10 bases line up with TRBD2. The CDR3 is 14 residues long. The trim removed 9 bases at V and 9 bases at J, leaving 11 bases unmatched. Germline lookup yields CDR1 MNHEY and CDR2 SVGAGI. The CDR3 is CASRLAGVSGEQFF. For the CDR3, the DNA is TGTGCCAGTAGGCTAGCGGGAGTCTCAGGTGAGCAGTTCTTC.

This clone was recorded only once. Other DNA sequences in the sample encode the same CDR3. V is TRBV6-5 and J is TRBJ1-5, with 7 bases identical to TRBD1. The CDR3 runs 13 residues. Losses at the gene ends were 6 bases for V and 4 bases for J; bases not matched to a gene: 3. The germline V gene has CDR1 MNHEY and CDR2 SVGAGI. The CDR3, as DNA: TGTGCCAGCAGACGGACAGGTAATCAGCCCCAGCATTTT. Amino acid sequence: CASRRTGNQPQHF.

V is TRBV10-3 and J is TRBJ1-3; D gene uncertain. Germline V lookup: CDR1 ENHRY, CDR2 SYGVKD. This CDR3 has 13 residues. Trimming took 8 bases from V and 0 from J, leaving 8 bases between them. The CDR3 region is CAIAQNSGNTIYF. The CDR3 region has the DNA TGTGCCATCGCTCAGAACTCTGGAAACACCATATATTTT.

The chain has TRBV5-6 and TRBJ2-7; 9 bases map to TRBD1. Trimming took 4 bases from V and 5 from J; bases not matched to a gene: 7. The CDR3 contains 14 residues. Germline-derived CDR1 and CDR2 are SGHDT and YYEEEE. CDR3 amino acids: CASSMTGGSNEQYF. CDR3 nucleotides: TGTGCCAGCAGCATGACAGGGGGGAGCAACGAGCAGTACTTC.

This CDR3 is CATSRDQSGRLHYGYTF. The DNA for the CDR3 is TGTGCCACCAGCAGAGATCAATCAGGGCGCCTTCACTATGGCTACACCTTC. V and J are TRBV15 and TRBJ1-2, with D possibly TRBD1 on 5 matching bases. This CDR3 has 17 amino acids. Looked up from germline, CDR1 is LNHNV and CDR2 is YYDKDF (reference sequence). Trimming removed 0 bases at V and 3 bases at J, with 17 bases between.

With respect to this clone: Other DNA sequences in the sample encode the same CDR3. V usage is TRBV7-9 and J usage is TRBJ2-1; D uncertain. The CDR3 loop spans 13 amino acids. The V gene's germline CDR1 is SEHNR and CDR2 FQNEAQ (reference sequence). The ends were cut back, 3 bases at V and 5 bases at J, with 8 bases in the middle. The CDR3 spells CASSLGPNNEQFF. The CDR3, as DNA: TGTGCCAGCAGCTTGGGCCCCAACAATGAGCAGTTCTTC.

The CDR3 protein is CASSLDSGELFF. In DNA, the CDR3 is TGTGCCAGCAGCTTGGACTCGGGGGAGCTGTTTTTT. This sequence joins TRBV5-6 and TRBJ2-2, with D hard to call. Germline V lookup: CDR1 SGHDT, CDR2 YYEEEE. V was pared by 0 bases and J by 8 bases, with 5 bases between. The CDR3 consists of 12 residues.

The chain joins TRBV7-6 to TRBJ2-6; the D gene is possibly TRBD2 (6 bases). Germline V lookup: CDR1 SGHVS, CDR2 FNYEAQ. This CDR3 has 19 residues. V was trimmed by 0 bases and J by 0 bases, leaving 15 bases between them. CDR3 loop: CASSLAPGRLSSGANVLTF. Written as DNA, the CDR3 is TGTGCCAGCAGCTTAGCGCCAGGGAGGTTGAGCTCTGGGGCCAACGTCCTGACTTTC.

This chain connects TRBV7-9 to TRBJ2-2; D gene uncertain. Germline assignment: CDR1 SEHNR and CDR2 FQNEAQ (reference sequence). The CDR3 consists of 14 residues. The V end was cut by 0 bases, the J end by 3 bases, with 5 bases between. CDR3 amino acids: CASSLASYTGELFF. Here the CDR3 DNA reads TGTGCCAGCAGCTTAGCTAGCTACACCGGGGAGCTGTTTTTT.

The chain joins TRBV2 to TRBJ2-7; 13 positions agree with TRBD2. CDR1 is SNHLY, CDR2 FYNNEI, per germline. J lost 7 bases, V lost 5 bases, and 8 bases had no gene match. The CDR3 is 15 amino acids. Written as DNA, the CDR3 is TGTGCCAGCAGTCGTAGACTAGCGGGAGGAGGGGAGCAGTACTTC. It translates to CASSRRLAGGGEQYF. Based on the CDR3 plus reference TRBV2 and TRBJ2-7, the full variable domain is EPEVTQTPSHQVTQMGQEVILRCVPISNHLYFYWYRQILGQKVEFLVSFYNNEISEKSEIFDDQFSVERPDGSNFTLKIRSTKLEDSAMYFCASSRRLAGGGEQYFGPGTRLTVT.

In DNA, the CDR3 is TGTGCCAGCAGCCCTACGGTGGTTTGGGAGACCCAGTACTTC. This sequence encodes CASSPTVVWETQYF. J is TRBJ2-5 and V is TRBV9; D gene unclear. The CDR3 contains 14 residues. V was pared by 4 bases and J by 5 bases, with 15 bases between. Germline CDR1 reads SGDLS; CDR2 reads YYNGEE.

The chain combines TRBV11-2 with TRBJ2-7; 7 nucleotides align to TRBD2. CDR1 and CDR2 from the germline V gene are SGHAT and FQNNGV. This CDR3 has 17 amino acids. V lost 1 base to trimming and J lost 0 bases; unmatched junction nucleotides: 9. CDR3 coding DNA: TGTGCCAGCAGCTTAGTGGGGCTAGCGGCAAGCTCCTACGAGCAGTACTTC. Its protein is CASSLVGLAASSYEQYF.

V is TRBV5-4 and J is TRBJ2-5; TRBD1 is a possible D gene (6 bases). The CDR3 extends over 13 amino acids. CDR1 SGHNT and CDR2 YYREEE come from the germline V gene (reference sequence). V dropped 5 bases and J dropped 5 bases, with 13 bases sitting between them. The CDR3 DNA follows: TGTGCCAGCAGTGGACAGTCTGTGGAGACCCAGTACTTC. Its translation: CASSGQSVETQYF.

This rearrangement joins TRBV19 to TRBJ2-1, with 8 bases that match TRBD2. In germline, CDR1 is LNHDA, CDR2 SQIVND (reference sequence). Unmatched junction bases numbered 9, after V lost 5 bases and J lost 0 bases. The CDR3 consists of 17 residues. As DNA, the CDR3 is TGTGCCAGTAGTCTCGTAGCGGGATTTAGCTCCTACAATGAGCAGTTCTTC. It codes for CASSLVAGFSSYNEQFF.